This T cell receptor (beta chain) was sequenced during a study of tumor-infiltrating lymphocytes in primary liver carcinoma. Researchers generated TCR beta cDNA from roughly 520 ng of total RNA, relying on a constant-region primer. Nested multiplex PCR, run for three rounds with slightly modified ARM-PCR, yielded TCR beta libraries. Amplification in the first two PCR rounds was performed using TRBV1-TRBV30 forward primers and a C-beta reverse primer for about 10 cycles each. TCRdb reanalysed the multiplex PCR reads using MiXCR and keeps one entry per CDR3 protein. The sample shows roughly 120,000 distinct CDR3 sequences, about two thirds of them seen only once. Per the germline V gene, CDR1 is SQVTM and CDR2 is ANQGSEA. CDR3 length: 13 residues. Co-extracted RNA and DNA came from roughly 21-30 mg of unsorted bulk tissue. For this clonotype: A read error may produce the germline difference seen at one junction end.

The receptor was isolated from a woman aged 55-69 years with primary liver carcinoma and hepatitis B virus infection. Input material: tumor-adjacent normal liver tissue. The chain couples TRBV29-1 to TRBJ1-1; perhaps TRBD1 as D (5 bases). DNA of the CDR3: TGCGGCGTTGGTATGGGGGAAGGCACTGAAGCCTTCTTT. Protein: CGVGMGEGTEAFF.